This entry concerns a single T cell receptor (beta chain). The record originates from a study of blood T cell repertoires in COVID-19. Looking at the study overall: Whether acute or convalescent, the COVID-19 samples came from the United States, Italy and Spain. T cells, B-cell-depleted T cells, or PBMCs supplied cDNA or gDNA.

Per the authors' pipeline: Cell counts per sample came from amplifying reference gene primers. Generated by immunoSEQ multiplex PCR, the TCRdb table keeps only in-frame clones and is missing some. The DNA was the basis for D and trimming; V, J and clone size are from that table. The top ten hold around 1.5% of the sample, which has about 190,000 clones, 88% seen once. Germline V gives CDR1 MNHEY, CDR2 SVGEGT. This CDR3 region has 15 residues. Trimming removed 2 bases from V and 3 bases from J, with 11 bases in between. The chain has TRBV6-2 or TRBV6-3 and TRBJ1-5, with D hard to call. This TCR derives from a man aged 18 to 29 with active or convalescent COVID-19. Input material: peripheral blood. The CDR3 DNA sequence: TGTGCCAGCAGTTACGCGGCAGATGCCAATCAGCCCCAGCATTTT. Translated: CASSYAADANQPQHF.